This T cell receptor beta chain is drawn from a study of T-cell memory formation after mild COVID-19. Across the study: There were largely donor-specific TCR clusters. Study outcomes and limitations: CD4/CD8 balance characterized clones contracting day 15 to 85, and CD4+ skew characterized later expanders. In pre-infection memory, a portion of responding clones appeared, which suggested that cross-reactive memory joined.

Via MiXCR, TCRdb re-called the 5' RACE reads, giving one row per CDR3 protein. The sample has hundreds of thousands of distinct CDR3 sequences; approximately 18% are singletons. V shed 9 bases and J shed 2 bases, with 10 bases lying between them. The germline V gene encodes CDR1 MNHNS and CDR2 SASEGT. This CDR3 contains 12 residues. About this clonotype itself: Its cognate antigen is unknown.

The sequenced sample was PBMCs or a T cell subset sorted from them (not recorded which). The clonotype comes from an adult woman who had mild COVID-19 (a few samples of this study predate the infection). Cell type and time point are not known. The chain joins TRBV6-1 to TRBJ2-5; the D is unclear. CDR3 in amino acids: CASTVGQETQYF. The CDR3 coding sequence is TGTGCCAGTACTGTAGGTCAAGAGACCCAGTACTTC.